Following are 21 T cell receptor beta chains from one sample sequenced in a study of early T cells in non-severe SARS-CoV-2 infection. One entry per CDR3 protein results from TCRdb running MiXCR on the 5' RACE reads. The sample yields about 59,000 distinct CDR3 sequences, 13% seen once. This specimen was whole blood, taken at baseline. The origin of the receptors is an adult who was a healthcare worker with PCR-confirmed SARS-CoV-2 infection or an uninfected control (not recorded which).

This clonotype was seen at least ten times. The chain carries TRBV12-3 or TRBV12-4 and TRBJ1-1, with D perhaps TRBD1 (5 bases). CDR3 length: 11 residues. V was clipped by 5 bases and J by 8 bases, with 9 bases between them. CDR3 bases: TGTGCCAGCAGTGGGGGGTGGGAAGCTTTCTTT. The encoded protein is CASSGGWEAFF.

This clonotype was detected only a few times. The chain couples TRBV12-3 or TRBV12-4 to TRBJ1-2; D call uncertain. Trimming cost V 7 bases and J 1 base, with 13 bases left between them. The CDR3 extends over 14 amino acids. CDR3 in DNA: TGTGCCAGCACCCGGAAACTGGGTAACTATGGCTACACCTTC. This gives the protein CASTRKLGNYGYTF.

This clonotype was observed many times. The chain recombines TRBV10-3 with TRBJ2-5; D is ambiguous. The CDR3 has 14 residues. The germline gives CDR1 ENHRY, CDR2 SYGVKD. V lost 3 bases, J lost 4 bases, and 12 bases lay in between. CDR3 loop: CAISDPALRETQYF. CDR3 in DNA: TGTGCCATCAGTGACCCGGCCCTCCGAGAGACCCAGTACTTC.

This clonotype was seen at least ten times. The chain joins TRBV9 to TRBJ1-3; D is possibly TRBD1 (5 bases). Per the germline V gene, CDR1 is SGDLS and CDR2 is YYNGEE. The CDR3 is made up of 14 amino acids. V lost 5 bases to trimming and J lost 0 bases, with 9 bases between them. The CDR3 coding sequence is TGTGCCAGCAGTACCCAGGGCTCTGGAAACACCATATATTTT. Protein: CASSTQGSGNTIYF.

This clonotype was observed a few times. The chain joins TRBV10-3 to TRBJ2-7; unclear D gene. The germline gives CDR1 ENHRY, CDR2 SYGVKD. Between the trimmed V and J ends, which lost 6 bases and 6 bases, there was a span of 12 bases. The CDR3 consists of 12 residues. CDR3 sequence: CAISPAEREQYF. CDR3 sequence (DNA): TGTGCCATCAGCCCCGCTGAACGCGAGCAGTACTTC.

This clonotype was counted many times. The rearrangement uses TRBV21-1 and TRBJ2-7; TRBD2 is taken as the D call from the table, unchecked against the DNA. TRBV21-1 is marked as a pseudogene. This CDR3 comprises 19 residues. CDR3 sequence reads: CASSKDALAGGATSYEQYF. Here the CDR3 DNA reads TGTGCCAGCAGCAAAGACGCACTAGCGGGAGGGGCGACCTCCTACGAGCAGTACTTC.

This clonotype was seen many times. V is TRBV7-6 and J is TRBJ2-5; 9 bases match TRBD1. With 3 bases clipped from V and 5 bases from J, the junction kept 4 bases outside the gene matches. Per the germline V gene, CDR1 is SGHVS and CDR2 is FNYEAQ. The CDR3 has 14 residues. Written as DNA, the CDR3 is TGTGCCAGCAGCTTCGGGACAGGGAAGGAGACCCAGTACTTC. Translated, it gives CASSFGTGKETQYF.

This clonotype has just a few counts. CDR3 region: CASSPTSGRLDEQYF. CDR3 bases: TGTGCCAGCAGCCCAACTAGCGGGAGACTGGACGAGCAGTACTTC. The chain combines TRBV7-2 with TRBJ2-7; 11 bases fit TRBD2. V shed 5 bases, J shed 5 bases, and the junction held 8 bases outside the gene matches. The CDR3 totals 15 residues. The germline CDR1 and CDR2 sequences are SGHTA and FQGNSA. Together with reference TRBV7-2 and TRBJ2-7, the CDR3 gives the full variable domain: GAGVSQSPSNKVTEKGKDVELRCDPISGHTALYWYRQSLGQGLEFLIYFQGNSAPDKSGLPSDRFSAERTGGSVSTLTIQRTQQEDSAVYLCASSPTSGRLDEQYFGPGTRLTVT.

This chain connects TRBV20-1 to TRBJ1-2; 7 bases are a match to TRBD1. The germline CDR1 and CDR2 sequences are DFQATT and SNEGSKA (reference sequence). The junction had 10 bases not matched to a gene; V was cut back by 6 bases and J by 3 bases. The CDR3 sequence is 14 residues long. DNA for the CDR3: TGCAGTGCAAAGAGGAGGGACAGAGACTATGGCTACACCTTC. Protein: CSAKRRDRDYGYTF.

V gene TRBV15 combines with J gene TRBJ2-7; the match to TRBD2 covers 9 bases. Per the germline V gene, CDR1 is LNHNV and CDR2 is YYDKDF (reference sequence). V was pared by 0 bases and J by 2 bases, with 5 bases of the junction left unmatched. The CDR3 has 16 amino acids. The CDR3 is CATSREAGGIAYEQYF. The CDR3 bases are TGTGCCACCAGCAGAGAAGCGGGGGGCATCGCCTACGAGCAGTACTTC.

In its sample, this clonotype was seen a few times. The chain joins TRBV5-6 to TRBJ1-2, with a tentative D call TRBD1 (5 bases). Germline loops: CDR1 SGHDT, CDR2 YYEEEE. V gave up 7 bases and J gave up 4 bases, with 17 bases separating them. The CDR3 sequence is 14 residues long. In nucleotides, the CDR3 is TGTGCCAGCGGACGAACAGGCGGCGGCTATGGCTACACCTTC. This codes for CASGRTGGGYGYTF. Combining the CDR3 with reference TRBV5-6 and TRBJ1-2 gives the whole variable domain DAGVTQSPTHLIKTRGQQVTLRCSPKSGHDTVSWYQQALGQGPQFIFQYYEEEERQRGNFPDRFSGHQFPNYSSELNVNALLLGDSALYLCASGRTGGGYGYTFGSGTRLTVV.

This clonotype was detected a few times. The rearrangement uses TRBV24-1 and TRBJ1-1, with D maybe TRBD1 (5 bases). V was trimmed by 9 bases and J by 4 bases, leaving 14 bases between them. The CDR3 runs to 13 residues. Germline V CDR1 and CDR2: KGHDR, SFDVKD. The CDR3 sequence is CATQLSGFTEAFF. For the CDR3, the DNA is TGTGCCACCCAGTTGTCAGGGTTCACTGAAGCTTTCTTT.

This clonotype was seen ten or more times. The CDR3 DNA reads TGCGCCAGCACAGGGGAAACCAAAAACATTCAGTACTTC. It codes for CASTGETKNIQYF. The J gene is TRBJ2-4, the V gene TRBV10-2; TRBD1 is a possible D gene (6 bases). Germline CDR1 WSHSY, CDR2 SAAADI. Trimming stripped 7 bases from V and 2 bases from J, with 9 bases between. The CDR3 runs to 13 residues.

This clonotype was counted many times. The chain joins TRBV7-9 to TRBJ2-3; D gene uncertain. This CDR3 contains 8 residues. V was shortened by 0 bases and J by 14 bases, with 0 bases between the two germline ends. The V gene's germline CDR1 is SEHNR and CDR2 FQNEAQ (reference sequence). This chain's CDR3 is CASSLAYF. CDR3 DNA: TGTGCCAGCAGCTTAGCGTATTTT.

The CDR3 spells CASMQGSGTDTQYF. Here the CDR3 DNA reads TGTGCCAGCATGCAGGGGAGCGGGACAGATACGCAGTATTTT. The V gene is TRBV6-1, the J gene TRBJ2-3; D tentatively fits TRBD1 or TRBD2 (6 bases each). The CDR3 sequence is 14 residues long. CDR1 and CDR2 (germline): MNHNS, SASEGT. V was trimmed by 7 bases and J by 3 bases, leaving 14 bases between them.

This clonotype was seen repeatedly, ten times or more. The gene calls are TRBV7-2 and TRBJ2-1, with D possibly TRBD1 on 6 matching bases. CDR1 and CDR2 from the germline V gene are SGHTA and FQGNSA. Trimming stripped 4 bases from V and 0 bases from J, with 10 bases between. This CDR3 has 15 residues. The CDR3 region is CASSYRDRSYNEQFF. In nucleotides, the CDR3 is TGTGCCAGCAGCTACAGGGACCGCTCCTACAATGAGCAGTTCTTC.

The chain uses TRBV29-1 and TRBJ2-5, with D possibly TRBD2 on 7 matching bases. This CDR3 is 13 amino acids long. V gave up 7 bases and J gave up 6 bases, with 18 bases separating them. The germline V gene encodes CDR1 SQVTM and CDR2 ANQGSEA. The CDR3 is CSAGGGGRQTQYF. Written as DNA, the CDR3 is TGCAGCGCCGGGGGAGGGGGTAGACAGACCCAGTACTTC.

There are a few counts of this clonotype. The genes are TRBV27 and TRBJ1-6; D unclear. V lost 6 bases and J 14 bases, leaving 17 bases between the germline ends. The CDR3 contains 13 residues. Per the germline V gene, CDR1 is MNHEY and CDR2 is SMNVEV (reference sequence). The CDR3 region is CASSPLGLVALHF. As DNA, the CDR3 is TGTGCCAGCAGCCCACTCGGGCTGGTGGCCCTCCACTTT.

This clonotype has a count of ten or more. The rearrangement joins TRBV3-1 to TRBJ2-7, with a possible D match to TRBD2 (6 bases). The CDR3 has 11 amino acids. Germline V gene sequence: CDR1 LGHDT, CDR2 YNNKEL (reference sequence). Trimming cost V 8 bases and J 5 bases, with 10 bases left between them. CDR3 DNA sequence: TGTGCCAGCCGCGGGGCCAACGAGCAGTACTTC. It encodes CASRGANEQYF.

This chain uses TRBV6-2 or TRBV6-3 with TRBJ2-3; 10 bases map to TRBD1. The CDR3 covers 15 residues. V gave up 7 bases and J gave up 6 bases; unmatched junction bases: 10. Germline CDR1 MNHEY, CDR2 SVGEGT. CDR3 sequence: CASTFRGQGKDTQYF. CDR3 in DNA: TGTGCCAGCACTTTCCGGGGACAGGGGAAGGATACGCAGTATTTT.

The chain joins TRBV5-1 to TRBJ1-1; D not certain. In germline, CDR1 is SGHRS, CDR2 YFSETQ. This CDR3 has 16 amino acids. The V end lost 0 bases, the J end lost 6 bases, and 18 bases lay between the germline ends. The CDR3 sequence: CASSLDQSLRISEAFF. CDR3 DNA: TGCGCCAGCAGCTTGGATCAGAGCTTAAGAATTTCTGAAGCTTTCTTT.